A single sample is the source of the 25 T cell receptor beta chains below, sequenced in a study of blood T cell repertoires in COVID-19. Sequencing was performed with immunoSEQ multiplex PCR; in TCRdb, only in-frame clones are kept and a portion is missing. The top ten hold 14% of the sample, which has under 110,000 clones, approximately 80% seen once. The sample taken for sequencing was peripheral blood. Source of these receptors: a woman aged 55-75 years with acute or convalescent COVID-19.

The rearrangement uses TRBV3-1 (or the pseudogene TRBV3-2) and TRBJ2-7; 8 bases match TRBD1. V lost 4 bases and J lost 2; bases outside the gene matches: 4. Germline CDR1 reads LGHDT; CDR2 reads YNNKEL (reference sequence). There are 14 residues in the CDR3. This chain's CDR3 is CASSPPRGPYEQYF. CDR3 nucleotides: TGTGCCAGCAGCCCACCCAGGGGGCCCTACGAGCAGTACTTC.

J is TRBJ1-3 and V is TRBV6-4; D might be TRBD1 (6 bases). The CDR3 totals 16 residues. Trimming left V 6 bases short and J 0 bases short, with 15 bases between. CDR1 and CDR2 (germline): MRHNA, SNTAGT. The chain's CDR3 is CASRNLRGSSGNTIYF. CDR3 DNA: TGTGCCAGCAGAAACCTCAGGGGCAGCTCTGGAAACACCATATATTTT.

The rearrangement joins TRBV25-1 to TRBJ1-2; TRBD1 matches 7 bases. There are 13 residues in the CDR3. The V and J ends lost 4 bases and 8 bases, in that order; junction bases with no gene match: 7. Per the germline V gene, CDR1 is MGHDK and CDR2 is SYGVNS. The CDR3: CASSAGTVWGYTF. The DNA for the CDR3 is TGTGCCAGCAGTGCCGGGACAGTTTGGGGCTACACCTTC.

The chain employs TRBV11-3 and TRBJ1-1, with D possibly TRBD1 on 6 matching bases. CDR3 length: 13 amino acids. V gave up 5 bases and J gave up 3 bases, with 10 bases separating them. Germline V CDR1 and CDR2: SGHNT, YENEEA. This chain's CDR3 is CASSPAGDTEAFF. Written as DNA, the CDR3 is TGTGCCAGCAGCCCCGCAGGGGACACTGAAGCTTTCTTT.

This chain uses TRBV19 with TRBJ1-1; D might be TRBD1 (6 bases). Germline V gene sequence: CDR1 LNHDA, CDR2 SQIVND (reference sequence). This CDR3 has 15 residues. Trimming removed 4 bases from V and 2 bases from J, with 14 bases in between. CDR3 in amino acids: CASSTADSINTEAFF. In DNA form, the CDR3 reads TGTGCCAGTAGTACTGCGGACAGCATTAACACTGAAGCTTTCTTT.

To note about this clone: Relative to the germline gene, one junction end is altered; a read error may explain this. This chain uses TRBV6-6 with TRBJ2-5; tentative D call: TRBD1 (6 bases). Germline loops: CDR1 MNHNY, CDR2 SVGAGI (reference sequence). The CDR3 consists of 15 residues. CDR3 coding DNA: TGTGCCAGCAGGGACGGGACACGAGAGAGAGAGGCCCAGTACTTC. It specifies CASRDGTREREAQYF.

V and J are TRBV29-1 and TRBJ1-1, with D possibly matching TRBD1 (5 bases). Trimming took 5 bases from V and 5 from J, leaving 15 bases between them. CDR1 is SQVTM and CDR2 is ANQGSEA in the germline V gene. The CDR3 covers 13 residues. CDR3 in DNA: TGCAGCGTTCTCGGTCTCGGGGGGACTGAAGCTTTCTTT. It encodes CSVLGLGGTEAFF.

CDR3 bases: TGTGCCAGCAGCCAAGTACGGGACAGCCCCTACGAGCAGTACTTC. Translation: CASSQVRDSPYEQYF. V usage is TRBV4-2 and J usage is TRBJ2-7, with TRBD1 matching over 7 bases. Per the germline V gene, CDR1 is LGHNA and CDR2 is YNFKEQ. Losses at the gene ends were 1 base for V and 2 bases for J; bases not matched to a gene: 5. The CDR3 has 15 residues.

This clone was recorded only once. This chain uses TRBV14 with TRBJ1-1; no reliable D call. Per germline, CDR1 SGHDN and CDR2 FVKESK. Trimming left V 0 bases short and J 2 bases short, with 13 bases between. CDR3 length: 16 residues. The CDR3 is CASSQEFGESNTEAFF. The CDR3 coding sequence is TGTGCCAGCAGCCAAGAATTTGGAGAGTCTAACACTGAAGCTTTCTTT.

The chain links TRBV29-1 to TRBJ1-1, with D possibly TRBD1 on 6 matching bases. V gave up 6 bases and J gave up 6 bases, with 17 bases separating them. CDR1 is SQVTM, CDR2 ANQGSEA, per germline. This CDR3 is built from 13 residues. The CDR3 sequence: CSVVQGTRPEAFF. CDR3 coding DNA: TGCAGCGTCGTACAGGGAACCCGGCCTGAAGCTTTCTTT.

V is TRBV19 and J is TRBJ1-2; 9 positions agree with TRBD1. Germline assignment: CDR1 LNHDA and CDR2 SQIVND (reference sequence). The CDR3 extends over 13 amino acids. V trimming: 8 bases; J trimming: 5 bases; junction bases outside the gene matches: 6. The DNA of the CDR3 is TGTGCCAGTGAACAGACAGGGGGATATGGCTACACCTTC. It yields the protein CASEQTGGYGYTF.

The V call is TRBV19, the J call TRBJ2-4; D possibly corresponds to TRBD2 (7 bases). CDR3 length: 15 residues. Germline V lookup: CDR1 LNHDA, CDR2 SQIVND (reference sequence). Trimming stripped 8 bases from V and 2 bases from J, with 16 bases between. CDR3 residues: CASSGGRITKNIQYF. The CDR3 DNA reads as TGTGCCAGTTCCGGGGGGCGAATAACCAAAAACATTCAGTACTTC.

The rearrangement joins TRBV29-1 to TRBJ2-3; tentatively, D is TRBD2 (7 bases). Germline lookup yields CDR1 SQVTM and CDR2 ANQGSEA. The CDR3 extends over 14 amino acids. With 7 bases removed from V and 4 bases from J, the gap between germline ends came to 18 bases. In DNA, the CDR3 is TGCAGCGGGGCCGTGGGGGGGCGAGCAGATACGCAGTATTTT. Translation: CSGAVGGRADTQYF.

The chain recombines TRBV6-5 with TRBJ1-2, with no clear D. The germline V and J ends were trimmed by 0 bases and 6 bases, with 14 bases remaining between them. The CDR3 extends over 15 amino acids. CDR1 and CDR2 (germline): MNHEY, SVGAGI. The CDR3 here is CASSYSDSGADGYTF. In nucleotides, the CDR3 is TGTGCCAGCAGTTACTCGGACTCAGGCGCGGATGGCTACACCTTC.

The V and J genes are TRBV2 and TRBJ2-1; tentative D call: TRBD1 (6 bases). Per germline, CDR1 SNHLY and CDR2 FYNNEI. V was trimmed by 6 bases and J by 0 bases, leaving 15 bases between them. The CDR3 runs 16 residues. The CDR3 region is CASSPQGSGSYNEQFF. As DNA, the CDR3 is TGTGCCAGCAGCCCCCAGGGGTCAGGCTCCTACAATGAGCAGTTCTTC.

In its sample, this clone was seen once. The rearrangement joins TRBV3-1 (or the pseudogene TRBV3-2) to TRBJ2-3; 8 bases fit TRBD2. Germline CDR1 reads LGHDT; CDR2 reads YNNKEL (reference sequence). This CDR3 contains 16 residues. V lost 4 bases, J lost 8 bases, and 14 bases stayed unmatched. CDR3 DNA sequence: TGTGCCAGCAGCCTCCAAGCGAAGCGGGAGCGCGGTACGCAGTATTTT. Translated, it gives CASSLQAKRERGTQYF.

The chain uses TRBV12-3 or TRBV12-4 and TRBJ2-7, with D possibly TRBD2 on 6 matching bases. This CDR3 has 11 residues. V shed 6 bases and J shed 4 bases, with 7 bases lying between them. CDR3 sequence (DNA): TGTGCCAGCAGCCGGGGGTACGAGCAGTACTTC. This encodes CASSRGYEQYF.

The genes are TRBV3-1 (or the pseudogene TRBV3-2) and TRBJ1-6; 7 bases match TRBD1. The CDR3 contains 15 residues. Germline V lookup: CDR1 LGHDT, CDR2 YNNKEL (reference sequence). The V and J ends lost 0 bases and 9 bases, in that order; junction bases with no gene match: 5. CDR3 sequence reads: CASSQDYRGGSPLHF. CDR3 coding DNA: TGTGCCAGCAGCCAAGATTACAGGGGAGGTTCACCCCTCCACTTT.

CDR3 in amino acids: CASLSRGYEQYF. Here the CDR3 DNA reads TGTGCCAGCCTGAGCAGGGGCTACGAGCAGTACTTC. The gene calls are TRBV2 and TRBJ2-7; TRBD1 is a possible D gene (6 bases). Germline V gene data show CDR1 as SNHLY and CDR2 as FYNNEI. The CDR3 extends over 12 amino acids. V lost 8 bases and J 3 bases, leaving 11 bases between the germline ends.

This clone is a singleton in its sample. This rearrangement joins TRBV5-1 to TRBJ2-1, with D maybe TRBD2 (7 bases). This CDR3 contains 16 residues. CDR1 is SGHRS and CDR2 is YFSETQ in the germline V gene. With 2 bases removed from V and 6 bases from J, the gap between germline ends came to 18 bases. The CDR3, as DNA: TGCGCCAGCAGCTTCCAAGGGGGGGGGATCGTCAATGAGCAGTTCTTC. This sequence encodes CASSFQGGGIVNEQFF.

The chain is built from TRBV28 and TRBJ2-7; 9 bases fit TRBD2. The CDR3 runs to 15 residues. V trimming: 2 bases; J trimming: 7 bases; junction bases outside the gene matches: 9. Germline V gene lookup returns CDR1 MDHEN and CDR2 SYDVKM. CDR3 amino acids: CASSLGVAGVEEQYF. The CDR3 region has the DNA TGTGCCAGCAGTTTAGGGGTAGCGGGAGTTGAAGAGCAGTACTTC.

This clone was seen once. The chain employs TRBV24-1 and TRBJ2-1; 14 nucleotides align to TRBD2. Trimming cost V 3 bases and J 6 bases; bases outside gene matches: 3. Germline values: CDR1 KGHDR, CDR2 SFDVKD. The CDR3 has 16 residues. CDR3 in DNA: TGTGCCACCAGTGATCCCGGGACTAGCGGGAGCAATGAGCAGTTCTTC. It yields the protein CATSDPGTSGSNEQFF.

This clone was recorded only once. The chain is built from TRBV5-1 and TRBJ2-3; 13 nucleotides agree with TRBD2. The CDR3 extends over 15 amino acids. Germline V lookup: CDR1 SGHRS, CDR2 YFSETQ. The junction had 13 bases not matched to a gene; V was cut back by 7 bases and J by 11 bases. The CDR3 sequence is CASDPGLAGPKRQYF. The DNA for the CDR3 is TGCGCCAGCGATCCGGGACTAGCGGGACCTAAGAGGCAGTATTTT.

The chain combines TRBV7-2 with TRBJ1-6; D ambiguous. The germline V gene encodes CDR1 SGHTA and CDR2 FQGNSA. The CDR3 runs to 13 residues. V was shortened by 4 bases and J by 7 bases, with 8 bases between the two germline ends. CDR3 protein: CASSSTPNSPLHF. CDR3 in DNA: TGTGCCAGCAGCTCCACTCCCAATTCACCCCTCCACTTT.

V gene TRBV11-3 combines with J gene TRBJ2-7, with D tentatively TRBD1 (6 bases). This CDR3 region has 14 residues. The germline V gene has CDR1 SGHNT and CDR2 YENEEA. The V gene lost 3 bases and the J gene lost 3 bases, with 12 bases spanning the gap. CDR3 amino acids: CASSLFGTNYEQYF. CDR3 bases: TGTGCCAGCAGCTTGTTCGGGACAAACTACGAGCAGTACTTC.